This is a list of T cell receptor beta chains from one sample in a study of blood T cell repertoires in COVID-19. TCRdb keeps only in-frame clones here, not all; method: immunoSEQ multiplex PCR. Of 200,000 to 300,000 clones in the sample, more than 75% were seen once. The material sequenced was peripheral blood. The receptors come from a woman between 65 and 79 years old with active or convalescent COVID-19. Both conserved end residues are part of each CDR3. Each record gives: J gene, V gene, CDR3 protein.

J gene: TRBJ1-6
V gene: TRBV20-1
CDR3 protein: CSASVGGSPLHF

J gene: TRBJ1-2
V gene: TRBV6-1
CDR3 protein: CASSEADSNPYGYTF

J gene: TRBJ1-2
V gene: TRBV7-9
CDR3 protein: CASSPGQGASNGYTF

J gene: TRBJ2-3
V gene: TRBV6-5
CDR3 protein: CASSYGFTGGTDTQYF

J gene: TRBJ2-6
V gene: TRBV5-1
CDR3 protein: CASSYYSGANVLTF

J gene: TRBJ1-1
V gene: TRBV25-1
CDR3 protein: CASSGEGVAEAFF

J gene: TRBJ1-4
V gene: TRBV7-9
CDR3 protein: CASSLTRNTNEKLFF

J gene: TRBJ1-2
V gene: TRBV27
CDR3 protein: CASNPTGTGGYTF

J gene: TRBJ1-5
V gene: TRBV2
CDR3 protein: CASTGGGAQHF

J gene: TRBJ2-1
V gene: TRBV20-1
CDR3 protein: CSARDLNEQFF

J gene: TRBJ2-2
V gene: TRBV11-2
CDR3 protein: CASSSPRGNTGELFF

J gene: TRBJ2-1
V gene: TRBV7-7
CDR3 protein: CASSYPGGEQFF

J gene: TRBJ1-2
V gene: TRBV6-5
CDR3 protein: CASRTLRQGSYTF

J gene: TRBJ1-5
V gene: TRBV9
CDR3 protein: CASSRQEYSNQPQHF

J gene: TRBJ1-1
V gene: TRBV28
CDR3 protein: CASSPSIPEAFF

J gene: TRBJ1-5
V gene: TRBV6-2/TRBV6-3
CDR3 protein: CASSYEGGNQPQHF

J gene: TRBJ2-7
V gene: TRBV3-1/TRBV3-2
CDR3 protein: CASSQYLAGTYEQYF

J gene: TRBJ2-7
V gene: TRBV6-5
CDR3 protein: CASTGPRPGEQYF

J gene: TRBJ2-2
V gene: TRBV6-5
CDR3 protein: CASRQGDIWNGELFF

J gene: TRBJ1-4
V gene: TRBV29-1
CDR3 protein: CSVEDERGGRTNEKLFF

J gene: TRBJ2-7
V gene: TRBV5-5
CDR3 protein: CASSRLGQVPHEQYF

J gene: TRBJ1-6
V gene: TRBV5-1
CDR3 protein: CASSEQPDSPLHF

J gene: TRBJ2-7
V gene: TRBV4-3
CDR3 protein: CASSHARGSGGSLEQYF

J gene: TRBJ2-1
V gene: TRBV9
CDR3 protein: CASSPRLERGVNEQFF

J gene: TRBJ1-1
V gene: TRBV18
CDR3 protein: CASSPTQGSTEAFF

J gene: TRBJ2-2
V gene: TRBV7-8
CDR3 protein: CASSFSGGAGELFF